This TCR beta chain came from a study of cytomegalovirus exposure and HLA in healthy donors. Findings of the study overall: Earlier findings revealed that most TCR beta V segments proved productive either about 87% or about 30% of the time. Other equally common chains were less clonally expanded than HLA-associated TCR beta chains, a later analysis showed.

On this clone: Its antigen is not identified.

Losses at the gene ends were 5 bases for V and 3 bases for J; bases not matched to a gene: 8. This CDR3 is 15 amino acids long. CDR1 and CDR2 (germline): LNHDA, SQIVND (reference sequence). The study ran its PCR with 60 Vbeta and 13 Jbeta primers. Some clones are missing from TCRdb's copy, which holds only in-frame ones; the method was immunoSEQ multiplex PCR. The table includes some 200,000 clones, about 70% detected once. This sequence originates from a man aged 35-49 years in good health and CMV-seropositive. The sample was PBMCs. This chain uses TRBV19 with TRBJ1-2; 8 nucleotides align to TRBD1. The DNA for the CDR3 is TGTGCCAGTAGTTGGGGGCCAGGGGGCGACTATGGCTACACCTTC. This encodes CASSWGPGGDYGYTF.